The source of this TCR beta chain is a study of cytomegalovirus exposure and HLA in healthy donors. Study-wide context: Earlier work reported 117 million unique TCR beta sequences from about 180 million T cells.

The PCR was carried out with 60 Vbeta primers and 13 Jbeta primers. Using immunoSEQ multiplex PCR, the repertoire was profiled, and TCRdb retains in-frame clones only, with some absent. This table holds 200,000 to 300,000 clones, about 80% found once. Notes on this clone: Antigen specificity is unknown. One junction end does not reproduce the germline sequence, and a read error may be involved.

Healthy individuals who donated bone marrow served as the donors. Study-level points and caveats: A later analysis found common viral pathogens apparently linked to several of the most significant clusters. Across all donors, roughly uniform sequencing depth was an assumption of the presence/absence analyses.

The V gene's germline CDR1 is MNHEY and CDR2 SVGAGI. CDR3 size: 12 residues. This sequence joins TRBV6-5 and TRBJ2-5; 7 nucleotides agree with TRBD2. Input material: PBMCs. The clonotype was recovered from a middle-aged woman in good health and CMV-seropositive. CDR3 nucleotide sequence: TGTGCCAGCAGAGCGGGGAGCAGGGCTATGCACTTC. Translating it yields CASRAGSRAMHF.